These T cell receptor beta chains were read from a single sample in a study of blood T cell repertoires in COVID-19. The repertoire was sequenced with immunoSEQ multiplex PCR; TCRdb's copy has only in-frame clones and lacks some. The sample holds some 200,000 clones, approximately 94% seen once. Sequenced sample: peripheral blood. The receptors derive from a young man with COVID-19, enrolled during active disease. Each CDR3 is given with its conserved first and last residue. The D gene is left open where the match is weak. A clone size is listed for some rows: how often the clone was seen (once, few, many), or a class if it is expanded.

j_gene: TRBJ1-1
d_gene: TRBD1
abundance: .
v_gene: TRBV2
CDR3nt: TGTGCCAGCAGGCCACCGGGACAGGGAACTGAAGCTTTCTTT
CDR3aa: CASRPPGQGTEAFF

j_gene: TRBJ1-3
d_gene: TRBD1
abundance: .
v_gene: TRBV7-9
CDR3nt: TGTGCCAGCAGCCCGACGGGACAGGACGGGTTTGGAAACACCATATATTTT
CDR3aa: CASSPTGQDGFGNTIYF

j_gene: TRBJ1-1
d_gene: TRBD1
abundance: .
v_gene: TRBV6-5
CDR3nt: TGTGCCAGCAGTTACTCTCCGCAGACAGGGGGCTTTGAAGCTTTCTTT
CDR3aa: CASSYSPQTGGFEAFF

j_gene: TRBJ1-1
d_gene: TRBD1
abundance: .
v_gene: TRBV5-1
CDR3nt: TGCGCCAGCAGCTTGGAGGCCTACAGGGGGGATTGGACTGAAGCTTTCTTT
CDR3aa: CASSLEAYRGDWTEAFF

j_gene: TRBJ1-1
d_gene: .
abundance: .
v_gene: TRBV9
CDR3nt: TGTGCCAGCAGCGTAGGAGGGTTTGGCACTGAAGCTTTCTTT
CDR3aa: CASSVGGFGTEAFF

j_gene: TRBJ1-2
d_gene: .
abundance: .
v_gene: TRBV7-9
CDR3nt: TGTGCCAGCCGGAGGGACGAGGTCAATGGCTACACCTTC
CDR3aa: CASRRDEVNGYTF

j_gene: TRBJ2-7
d_gene: .
abundance: once
v_gene: TRBV19
CDR3nt: TGTGCCAGTAGTATATTTAACAGTGGCTCCTACGAGCAGTACTTC
CDR3aa: CASSIFNSGSYEQYF

j_gene: TRBJ1-1
d_gene: .
abundance: .
v_gene: TRBV10-3
CDR3nt: TGTGCCATCAGCACTCAAAACACTGAAGCTTTCTTT
CDR3aa: CAISTQNTEAFF

j_gene: TRBJ1-1
d_gene: TRBD1
abundance: once
v_gene: TRBV30
CDR3nt: TGTGCCTGGAGTCCACCCAGGGACAGGGGGACCACTGAAGCTTTCTTT
CDR3aa: CAWSPPRDRGTTEAFF

j_gene: TRBJ1-6
d_gene: .
abundance: .
v_gene: TRBV19
CDR3nt: TGTGCCAGTAGTAAACCCATCCGTACAGGGTTGAAGTCACCCCTCCACTTT
CDR3aa: CASSKPIRTGLKSPLHF

j_gene: TRBJ2-1
d_gene: TRBD1
abundance: .
v_gene: TRBV6-6
CDR3nt: TGTGCCAGCAGACCGGGACAGTCCTACAATGAGCAGTTCTTC
CDR3aa: CASRPGQSYNEQFF

j_gene: TRBJ1-2
d_gene: TRBD1
abundance: once
v_gene: TRBV6-5
CDR3nt: TGTGCCAGCAGTTTCTGGGACAGGGCAGGCTACACCTTC
CDR3aa: CASSFWDRAGYTF

j_gene: TRBJ1-1
d_gene: TRBD1
abundance: .
v_gene: TRBV10-3
CDR3nt: TGTGCCATCAGTGGCCGGGACAGGGCCCGTGAAGCTTTCTTT
CDR3aa: CAISGRDRAREAFF

j_gene: TRBJ1-2
d_gene: .
abundance: .
v_gene: TRBV6-5
CDR3nt: TGTGCCAGCATAAGCCGAGGGAATCCCTATGGCTACACCTTC
CDR3aa: CASISRGNPYGYTF

j_gene: TRBJ1-6
d_gene: TRBD1
abundance: few
v_gene: TRBV2
CDR3nt: TGTGCCAGCAGCGTATCAACAGGGGCTAATTCACCCCTCCACTTT
CDR3aa: CASSVSTGANSPLHF

j_gene: TRBJ2-5
d_gene: .
abundance: .
v_gene: TRBV7-2
CDR3nt: TGTGCCAGCAGCTTAGGACTAGACTTCCCGGAGACCCAGTACTTC
CDR3aa: CASSLGLDFPETQYF

j_gene: TRBJ1-2
d_gene: TRBD1
abundance: once
v_gene: TRBV19
CDR3nt: TGTGCCAGTAGTATAGTAACAGGACAGGGAGGCGGCTACACCTTC
CDR3aa: CASSIVTGQGGGYTF

j_gene: TRBJ1-1
d_gene: TRBD1
abundance: .
v_gene: TRBV13
CDR3nt: TGTGCCAGCAGCTTAGAAGGGACAGGACTGAACACTGAAGCTTTCTTT
CDR3aa: CASSLEGTGLNTEAFF

j_gene: TRBJ1-3
d_gene: .
abundance: .
v_gene: TRBV6-5
CDR3nt: TGTGCCAGCAAGGAGAACACCGACTCTGGAAACACCATATATTTT
CDR3aa: CASKENTDSGNTIYF

j_gene: TRBJ2-1
d_gene: .
abundance: few
v_gene: TRBV5-1
CDR3nt: TGCGCCAGCAGCTTGGGGCCAACAGGGAATGAGCAGTTCTTC
CDR3aa: CASSLGPTGNEQFF

j_gene: TRBJ1-5
d_gene: .
abundance: .
v_gene: TRBV7-9
CDR3nt: TGTGCCAGCAGCTTAGGTTTAAGGGGAACGGATCAGCCCCAGCATTTT
CDR3aa: CASSLGLRGTDQPQHF

j_gene: TRBJ2-7
d_gene: .
abundance: .
v_gene: TRBV19
CDR3nt: TGTGCCAGTAGTAGGAGTGGATGGGGGGGCGTGAATGAGCAGTACTTC
CDR3aa: CASSRSGWGGVNEQYF

j_gene: TRBJ1-2
d_gene: .
abundance: .
v_gene: TRBV5-6
CDR3nt: TGTGCCAGCAGCTTGTCAGTAACCAACTATGGCTACACCTTC
CDR3aa: CASSLSVTNYGYTF

j_gene: TRBJ1-1
d_gene: .
abundance: .
v_gene: TRBV6-5
CDR3nt: TGTGCCAGCAGTTACGCACCGGGGACTGAAGCTTTCTTT
CDR3aa: CASSYAPGTEAFF

j_gene: TRBJ1-1
d_gene: .
abundance: .
v_gene: TRBV5-1
CDR3nt: TGCGCCAGCAGCCTAAAATCGGAGTACACTGAAGCTTTCTTT
CDR3aa: CASSLKSEYTEAFF

j_gene: TRBJ1-4
d_gene: .
abundance: .
v_gene: TRBV19
CDR3nt: TGTGCCAGTGCCCCGAGGGAGGGTGGGGCAACTAATGAAAAACTGTTTTTT
CDR3aa: CASAPREGGATNEKLFF

j_gene: TRBJ1-2
d_gene: .
abundance: .
v_gene: TRBV6-5
CDR3nt: TGTGCCAGCAGTTACTCCTCCCGACAGAACTATGGCTACACCTTC
CDR3aa: CASSYSSRQNYGYTF

j_gene: TRBJ1-1
d_gene: .
abundance: .
v_gene: TRBV9
CDR3nt: TGTGCCAGCAGCGTCAAGGGGGAGTCCACTGAAGCTTTCTTT
CDR3aa: CASSVKGESTEAFF

j_gene: TRBJ1-1
d_gene: .
abundance: once
v_gene: TRBV5-4
CDR3nt: TGTGCCAGCAGCTTGGAGGGTCCCGACACCGGGGGAAAGACTGAAGCTTTCTTT
CDR3aa: CASSLEGPDTGGKTEAFF

j_gene: TRBJ1-6
d_gene: TRBD1
abundance: .
v_gene: TRBV5-1
CDR3nt: TGCGCCAGCAGAGAAGCGGGACAGGGGACGAATTCACCCCTCCACTTT
CDR3aa: CASREAGQGTNSPLHF

j_gene: TRBJ2-7
d_gene: .
abundance: .
v_gene: TRBV3-1/TRBV3-2
CDR3nt: TGTGCCAGCAGCCAAGGGCAGGGGAAATACGAGCAGTACTTC
CDR3aa: CASSQGQGKYEQYF

j_gene: TRBJ1-5
d_gene: .
abundance: .
v_gene: TRBV5-1
CDR3nt: TGCGCCAGCAGCGAAGGGAGTAGCAATCAGCCCCAGCATTTT
CDR3aa: CASSEGSSNQPQHF

j_gene: TRBJ2-5
d_gene: .
abundance: .
v_gene: TRBV21-1
CDR3nt: TGTGCCAGCACCTTCTCGACAGGGGAAGAGACCCAGTACTTC
CDR3aa: CASTFSTGEETQYF

j_gene: TRBJ1-1
d_gene: .
abundance: once
v_gene: TRBV5-4
CDR3nt: TGTGCCAGCAGCTTGGACGCGGGGACGAACACTGAAGCTTTCTTT
CDR3aa: CASSLDAGTNTEAFF

j_gene: TRBJ1-1
d_gene: .
abundance: .
v_gene: TRBV19
CDR3nt: TGTGCCAGTAGTATAGATCTTATCGCGACTGAAGCTTTCTTT
CDR3aa: CASSIDLIATEAFF